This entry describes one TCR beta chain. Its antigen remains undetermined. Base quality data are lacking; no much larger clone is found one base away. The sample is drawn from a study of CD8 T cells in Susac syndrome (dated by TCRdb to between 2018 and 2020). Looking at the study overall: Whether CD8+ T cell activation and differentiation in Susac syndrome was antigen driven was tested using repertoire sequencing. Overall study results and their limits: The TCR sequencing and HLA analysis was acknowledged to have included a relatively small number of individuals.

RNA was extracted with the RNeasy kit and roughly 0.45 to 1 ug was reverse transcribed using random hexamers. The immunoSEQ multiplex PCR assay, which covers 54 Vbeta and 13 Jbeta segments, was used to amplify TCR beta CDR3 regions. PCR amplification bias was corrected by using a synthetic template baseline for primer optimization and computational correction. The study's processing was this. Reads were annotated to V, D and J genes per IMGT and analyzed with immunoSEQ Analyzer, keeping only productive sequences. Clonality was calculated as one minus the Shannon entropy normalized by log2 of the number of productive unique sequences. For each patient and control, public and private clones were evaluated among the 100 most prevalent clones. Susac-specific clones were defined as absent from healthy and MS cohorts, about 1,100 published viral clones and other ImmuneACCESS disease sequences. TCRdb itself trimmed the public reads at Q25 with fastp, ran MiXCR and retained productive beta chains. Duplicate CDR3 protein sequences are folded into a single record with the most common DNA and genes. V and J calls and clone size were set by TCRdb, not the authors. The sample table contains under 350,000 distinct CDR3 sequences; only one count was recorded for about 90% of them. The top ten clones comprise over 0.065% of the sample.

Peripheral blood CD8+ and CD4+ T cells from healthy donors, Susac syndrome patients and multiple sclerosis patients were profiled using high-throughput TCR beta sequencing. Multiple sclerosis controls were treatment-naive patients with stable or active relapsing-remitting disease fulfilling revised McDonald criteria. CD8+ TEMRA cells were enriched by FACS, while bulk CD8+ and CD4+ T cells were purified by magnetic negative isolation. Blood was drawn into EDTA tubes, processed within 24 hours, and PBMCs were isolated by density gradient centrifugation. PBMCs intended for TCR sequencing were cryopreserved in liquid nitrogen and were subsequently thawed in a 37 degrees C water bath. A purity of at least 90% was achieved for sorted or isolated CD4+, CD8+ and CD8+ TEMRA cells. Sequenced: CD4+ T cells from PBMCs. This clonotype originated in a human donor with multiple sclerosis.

The nucleotide sequence reads as follows: TGTGCCAGCAGACAAACTTGGAGGGCGAACACTGAAGCTTTCTTT. Translated, it gives CASRQTWRANTEAFF. This receptor chain uses TRBV12-3 or TRBV12-4 and TRBJ1-1, with the D gene not clear enough to name. The cysteine opens and the phenylalanine closes a CDR3 of 15 amino acids. Only the CDR3 DNA is retained, 45 bases long and in frame from the first base. V was cut back by 6 bases and J by 1 base, leaving a gap of 15 bases between them.